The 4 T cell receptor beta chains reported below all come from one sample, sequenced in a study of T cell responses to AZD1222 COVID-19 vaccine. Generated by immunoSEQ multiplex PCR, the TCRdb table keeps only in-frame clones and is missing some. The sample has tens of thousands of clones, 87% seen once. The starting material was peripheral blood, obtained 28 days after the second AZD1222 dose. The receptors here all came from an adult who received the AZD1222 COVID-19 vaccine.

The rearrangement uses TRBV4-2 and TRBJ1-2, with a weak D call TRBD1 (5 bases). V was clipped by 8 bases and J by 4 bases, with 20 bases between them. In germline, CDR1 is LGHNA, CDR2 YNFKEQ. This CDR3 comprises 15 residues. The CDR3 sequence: CASGEQLLRGYGYTF. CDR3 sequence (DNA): TGTGCCAGCGGTGAACAGCTACTTAGGGGCTATGGCTACACCTTC.

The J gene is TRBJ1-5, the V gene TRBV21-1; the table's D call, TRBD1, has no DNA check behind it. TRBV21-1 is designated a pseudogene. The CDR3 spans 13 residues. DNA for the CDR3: TGTGCCACCCGGGACAGTTACAATCAGCCCCAGCATTTT. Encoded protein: CATRDSYNQPQHF.

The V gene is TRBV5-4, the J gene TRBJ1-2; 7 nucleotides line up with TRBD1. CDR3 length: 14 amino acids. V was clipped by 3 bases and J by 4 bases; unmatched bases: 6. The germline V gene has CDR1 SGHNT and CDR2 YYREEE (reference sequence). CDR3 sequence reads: CASSYPGQLYGYTF. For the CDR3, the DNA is TGTGCCAGCAGCTACCCGGGACAGCTCTATGGCTACACCTTC. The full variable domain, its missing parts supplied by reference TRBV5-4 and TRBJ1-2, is ETGVTQSPTHLIKTRGQQVTLRCSSQSGHNTVSWYQQALGQGPQFIFQYYREEENGRGNFPPRFSGLQFPNYSSELNVNALELDDSALYLCASSYPGQLYGYTFGSGTRLTVV.

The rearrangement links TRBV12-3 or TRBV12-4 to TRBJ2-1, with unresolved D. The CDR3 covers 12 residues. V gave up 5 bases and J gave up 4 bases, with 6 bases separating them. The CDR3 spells CASSTDYNEQFF. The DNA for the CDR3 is TGTGCCAGCAGTACCGATTACAATGAGCAGTTCTTC.